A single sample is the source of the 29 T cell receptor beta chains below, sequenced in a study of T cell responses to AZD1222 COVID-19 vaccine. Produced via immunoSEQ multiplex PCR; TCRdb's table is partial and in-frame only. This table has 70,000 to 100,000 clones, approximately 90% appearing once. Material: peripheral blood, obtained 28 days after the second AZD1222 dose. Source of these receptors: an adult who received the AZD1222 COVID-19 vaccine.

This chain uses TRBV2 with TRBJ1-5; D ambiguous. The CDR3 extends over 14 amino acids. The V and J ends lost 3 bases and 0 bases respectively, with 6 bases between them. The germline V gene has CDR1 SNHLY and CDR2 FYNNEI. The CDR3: CASSDWNSNQPQHF. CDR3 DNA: TGTGCCAGCAGTGACTGGAATAGCAATCAGCCCCAGCATTTT.

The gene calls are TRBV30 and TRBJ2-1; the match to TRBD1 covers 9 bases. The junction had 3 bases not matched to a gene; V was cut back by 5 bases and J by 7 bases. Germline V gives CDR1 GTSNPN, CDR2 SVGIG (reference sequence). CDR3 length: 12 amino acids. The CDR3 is CAWGQGRNEQFF. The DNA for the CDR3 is TGTGCCTGGGGACAGGGGAGAAATGAGCAGTTCTTC.

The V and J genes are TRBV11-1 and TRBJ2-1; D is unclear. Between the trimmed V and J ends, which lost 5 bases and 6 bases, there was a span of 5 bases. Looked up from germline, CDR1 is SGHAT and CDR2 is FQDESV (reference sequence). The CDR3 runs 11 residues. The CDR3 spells CASSGFNEQFF. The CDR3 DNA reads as TGTGCCAGCAGCGGATTCAATGAGCAGTTCTTC.

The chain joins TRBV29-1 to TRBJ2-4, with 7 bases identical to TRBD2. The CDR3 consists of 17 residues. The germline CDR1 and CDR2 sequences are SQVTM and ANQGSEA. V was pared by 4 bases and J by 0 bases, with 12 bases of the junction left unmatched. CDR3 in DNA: TGCAGCGTTGTCTTAGAACGGGAGGCACTAGCCAAAAACATTCAGTACTTC. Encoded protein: CSVVLEREALAKNIQYF.

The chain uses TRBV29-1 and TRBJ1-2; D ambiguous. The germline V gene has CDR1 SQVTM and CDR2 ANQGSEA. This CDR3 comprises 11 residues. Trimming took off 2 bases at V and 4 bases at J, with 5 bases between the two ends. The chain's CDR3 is CSVERGYGYTF. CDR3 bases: TGCAGCGTTGAACGGGGCTATGGCTACACCTTC. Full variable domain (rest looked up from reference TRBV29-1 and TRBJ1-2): SAVISQKPSRDICQRGTSLTIQCQVDSQVTMMFWYRQQPGQSLTLIATANQGSEATYESGFVIDKFPISRPNLTFSTLTVSNMSPEDSSIYLCSVERGYGYTFGSGTRLTVV.

The CDR3 bases are TGTGCCTGGAGTTCCGGGACAGGGAGTTTGGACATTCAGTACTTC. It codes for CAWSSGTGSLDIQYF. This chain joins TRBV30 and TRBJ2-4; 9 bases map to TRBD1. This CDR3 is built from 15 residues. The ends lost 2 bases at V and 8 bases at J; junction bases unmatched: 10. Germline V gives CDR1 GTSNPN, CDR2 SVGIG (reference sequence).

CDR3 protein: CASSESTGARGNEKLFF. The CDR3 DNA follows: TGTGCCAGCAGCGAGTCCACGGGAGCGCGGGGTAATGAAAAACTGTTTTTT. The chain carries TRBV9 and TRBJ1-4; D gene unclear. CDR1 SGDLS and CDR2 YYNGEE come from the germline V gene. Trimming stripped 3 bases from V and 4 bases from J, with 19 bases between. The CDR3 sequence is 17 residues long.

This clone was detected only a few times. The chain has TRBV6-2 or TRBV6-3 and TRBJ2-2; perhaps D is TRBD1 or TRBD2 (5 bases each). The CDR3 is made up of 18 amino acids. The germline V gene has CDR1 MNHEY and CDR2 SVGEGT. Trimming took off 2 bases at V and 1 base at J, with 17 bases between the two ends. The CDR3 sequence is CASSYVYSGRKNTGELFF. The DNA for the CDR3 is TGTGCCAGCAGTTACGTCTACTCGGGACGGAAGAACACCGGGGAGCTGTTTTTT.

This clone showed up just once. The CDR3 loop is CASSLEGGSTGELFF. In DNA, the CDR3 is TGCGCCAGCAGCTTAGAAGGGGGAAGCACCGGGGAGCTGTTTTTT. The V call is TRBV5-1, the J call TRBJ2-2; perhaps TRBD1 as D (6 bases). The germline V gene encodes CDR1 SGHRS and CDR2 YFSETQ. Trimming removed 2 bases at V and 4 bases at J, with 12 bases between. This CDR3 contains 15 residues.

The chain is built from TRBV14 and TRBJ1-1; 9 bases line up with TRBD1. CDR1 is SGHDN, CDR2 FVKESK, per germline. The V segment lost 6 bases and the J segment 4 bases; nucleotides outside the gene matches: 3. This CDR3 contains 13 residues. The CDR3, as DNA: TGTGCCAGCAGGGACAGGGGTTCCACTGAAGCTTTCTTT. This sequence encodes CASRDRGSTEAFF.

As DNA, the CDR3 is TGCGCCAGCAGCCAGATCACAGGGAGTCGCCGGGATACGCAGTATTTT. Translated: CASSQITGSRRDTQYF. The rearrangement joins TRBV4-1 to TRBJ2-3, with D maybe TRBD1 (6 bases). Trimming removed 3 bases at V and 6 bases at J, with 19 bases between. The CDR3 sequence is 16 residues long. CDR1 and CDR2 (germline): MGHRA, YSYEKL.

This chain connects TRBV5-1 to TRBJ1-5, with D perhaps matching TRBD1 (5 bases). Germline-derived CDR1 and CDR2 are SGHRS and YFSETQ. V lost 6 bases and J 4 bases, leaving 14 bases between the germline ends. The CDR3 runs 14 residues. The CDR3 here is CASKPGGANQPQHF. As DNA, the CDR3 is TGCGCCAGCAAACCGGGAGGGGCAAATCAGCCCCAGCATTTT.

The CDR3: CASSQDGLYGYTF. The CDR3 nucleotides are TGTGCCAGCAGCCAGGACGGTCTCTATGGCTACACCTTC. The chain joins TRBV2 to TRBJ1-2; D is unresolved. V lost 6 bases to trimming and J lost 4 bases, with 12 bases between them. Germline lookup yields CDR1 SNHLY and CDR2 FYNNEI. CDR3 length equals 13 residues.

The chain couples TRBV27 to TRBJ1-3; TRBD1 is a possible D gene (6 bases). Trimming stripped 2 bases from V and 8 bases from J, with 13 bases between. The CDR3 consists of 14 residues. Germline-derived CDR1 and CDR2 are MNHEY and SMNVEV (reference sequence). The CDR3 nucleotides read TGTGCCAGCAGTTTAGGCAGGAAGGGGGACACCATATATTTT. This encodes CASSLGRKGDTIYF.

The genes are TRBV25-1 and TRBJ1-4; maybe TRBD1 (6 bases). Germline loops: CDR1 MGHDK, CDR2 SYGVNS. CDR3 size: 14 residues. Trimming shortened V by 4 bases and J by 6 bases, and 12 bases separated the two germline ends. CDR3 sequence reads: CASSARDKDEKLFF. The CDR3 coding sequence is TGTGCCAGCAGTGCCCGGGACAAGGATGAAAAACTGTTTTTT.

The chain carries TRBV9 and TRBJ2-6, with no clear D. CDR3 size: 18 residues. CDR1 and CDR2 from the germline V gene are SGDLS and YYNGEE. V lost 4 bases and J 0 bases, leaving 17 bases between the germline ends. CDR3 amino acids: CASSPDPHGGSGANVLTF. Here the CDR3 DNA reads TGTGCCAGCAGCCCGGACCCTCACGGCGGCTCTGGGGCCAACGTCCTGACTTTC. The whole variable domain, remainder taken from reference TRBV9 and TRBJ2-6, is DSGVTQTPKHLITATGQRVTLRCSPRSGDLSVYWYQQSLDQGLQFLIQYYNGEERAKGNILERFSAQQFPDLHSELNLSSLELGDSALYFCASSPDPHGGSGANVLTFGAGSRLTVL.

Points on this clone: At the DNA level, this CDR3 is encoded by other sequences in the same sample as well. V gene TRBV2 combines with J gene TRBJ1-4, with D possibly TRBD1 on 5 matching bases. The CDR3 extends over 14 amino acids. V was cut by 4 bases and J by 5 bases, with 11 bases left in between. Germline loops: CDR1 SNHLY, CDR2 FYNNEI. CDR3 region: CASSVGRLNEKLFF. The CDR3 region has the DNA TGTGCCAGCAGTGTGGGGCGGTTGAATGAAAAACTGTTTTTT.

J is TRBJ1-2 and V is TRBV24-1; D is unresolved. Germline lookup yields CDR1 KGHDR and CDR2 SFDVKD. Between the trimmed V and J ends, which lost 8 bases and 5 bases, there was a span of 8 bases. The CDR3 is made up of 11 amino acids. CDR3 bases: TGTGCCACCAAGGCTGATTATGGCTACACCTTC. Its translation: CATKADYGYTF.

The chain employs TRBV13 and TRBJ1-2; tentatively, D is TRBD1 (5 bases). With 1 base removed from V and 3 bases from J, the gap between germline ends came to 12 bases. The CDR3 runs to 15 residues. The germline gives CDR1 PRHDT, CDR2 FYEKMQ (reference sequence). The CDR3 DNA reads TGTGCCAGCAGCTTAGACGGGACGGGCCACTATGGCTACACCTTC. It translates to CASSLDGTGHYGYTF.

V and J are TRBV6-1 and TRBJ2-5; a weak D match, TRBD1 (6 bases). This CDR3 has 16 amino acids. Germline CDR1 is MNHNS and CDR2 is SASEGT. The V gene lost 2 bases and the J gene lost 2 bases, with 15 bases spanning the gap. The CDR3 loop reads CASSEYLGGDQETQYF. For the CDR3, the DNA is TGTGCCAGCAGTGAATATTTAGGGGGTGATCAAGAGACCCAGTACTTC.

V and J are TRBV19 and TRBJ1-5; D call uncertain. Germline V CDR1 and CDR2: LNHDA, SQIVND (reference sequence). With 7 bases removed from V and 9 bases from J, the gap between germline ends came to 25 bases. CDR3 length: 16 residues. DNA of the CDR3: TGTGCCAGTACATCAACGGGTGGACTCCAATTTTCGCCCCAGCATTTT. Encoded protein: CASTSTGGLQFSPQHF.

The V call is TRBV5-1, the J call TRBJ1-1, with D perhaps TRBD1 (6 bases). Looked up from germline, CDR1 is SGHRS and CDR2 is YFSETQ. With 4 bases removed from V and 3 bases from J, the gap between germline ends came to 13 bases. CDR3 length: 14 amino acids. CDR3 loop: CASSQQQGHTEAFF. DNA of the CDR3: TGCGCCAGCAGCCAACAACAGGGACACACTGAAGCTTTCTTT.

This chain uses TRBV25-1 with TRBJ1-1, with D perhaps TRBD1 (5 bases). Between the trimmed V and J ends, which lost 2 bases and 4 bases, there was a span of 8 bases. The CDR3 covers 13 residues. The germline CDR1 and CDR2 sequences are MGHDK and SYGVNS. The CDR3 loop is CASSEQGLTEAFF. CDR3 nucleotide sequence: TGTGCCAGCAGTGAACAGGGACTCACTGAAGCTTTCTTT.

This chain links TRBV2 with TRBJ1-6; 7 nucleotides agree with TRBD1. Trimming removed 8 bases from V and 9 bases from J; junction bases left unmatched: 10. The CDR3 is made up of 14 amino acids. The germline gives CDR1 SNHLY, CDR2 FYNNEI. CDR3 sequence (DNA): TGTGCCAGCGGACAACGGCAGGGGGTTTCACCCCTCCACTTT. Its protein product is CASGQRQGVSPLHF.

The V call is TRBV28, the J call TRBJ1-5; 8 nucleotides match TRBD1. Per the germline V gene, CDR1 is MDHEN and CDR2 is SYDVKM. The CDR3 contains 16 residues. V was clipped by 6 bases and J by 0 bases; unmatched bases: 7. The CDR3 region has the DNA TGTGCCAGCAGAAAGGGGACAGGATATAGCAATCAGCCCCAGCATTTT. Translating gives CASRKGTGYSNQPQHF.

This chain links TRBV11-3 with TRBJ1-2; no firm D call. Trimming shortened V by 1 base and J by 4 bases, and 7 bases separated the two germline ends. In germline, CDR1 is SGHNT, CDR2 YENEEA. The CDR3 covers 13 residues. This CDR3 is CASSLGRSYGYTF. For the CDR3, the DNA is TGTGCCAGCAGCTTAGGGCGGAGCTATGGCTACACCTTC. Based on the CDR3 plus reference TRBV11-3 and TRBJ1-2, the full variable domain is EAGVVQSPRYKIIEKKQPVAFWCNPISGHNTLYWYLQNLGQGPELLIRYENEEAVDDSQLPKDRFSAERLKGVDSTLKIQPAELGDSAVYLCASSLGRSYGYTFGSGTRLTVV.

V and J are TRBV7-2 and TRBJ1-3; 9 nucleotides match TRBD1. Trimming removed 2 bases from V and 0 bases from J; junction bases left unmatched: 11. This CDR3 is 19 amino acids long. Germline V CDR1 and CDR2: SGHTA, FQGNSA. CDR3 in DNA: TGTGCCAGCAGCTTATGGGTGGGGGGACAGGGAACCTCTGGAAACACCATATATTTT. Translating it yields CASSLWVGGQGTSGNTIYF.

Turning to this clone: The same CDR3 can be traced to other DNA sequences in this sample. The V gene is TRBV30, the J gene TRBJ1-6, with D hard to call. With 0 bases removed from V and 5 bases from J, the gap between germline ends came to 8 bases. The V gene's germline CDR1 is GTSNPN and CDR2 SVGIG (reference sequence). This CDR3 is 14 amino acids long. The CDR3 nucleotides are TGTGCCTGGAGTGTACTGGGAGATAATTCACCCCTCCACTTT. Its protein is CAWSVLGDNSPLHF.

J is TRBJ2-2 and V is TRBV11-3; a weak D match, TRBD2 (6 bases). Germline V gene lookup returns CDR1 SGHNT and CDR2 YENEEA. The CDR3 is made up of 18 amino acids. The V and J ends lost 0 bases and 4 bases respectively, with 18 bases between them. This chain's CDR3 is CASSLDQITGVLTGELFF. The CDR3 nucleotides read TGTGCCAGCAGCTTAGATCAGATCACGGGGGTGCTCACCGGGGAGCTGTTTTTT.